The 29 T cell receptor beta chains reported below all come from one sample, sequenced in a study of T cells after yellow fever vaccination (dated by TCRdb to between 2019 and 2020). Library construction relied on 5' RACE. The sequencing machine was an Illumina NovaSeq 6000. TCRdb reran the public reads through fastp at Q25 and MiXCR, keeping productive beta chains. Entries that share a CDR3 protein sequence are merged under the most common genes and DNA. A total of some 160,000 distinct CDR3 sequences appear in this sample, roughly 9% of them only once. The ten largest clones take up roughly a third of the sample. In the paper's terms, the treatment or condition label means: live attenuated yellow fever vaccine strain. The starting material was CD8+ T cells sorted from PBMCs, obtained 45 days after the yellow fever booster vaccination. These receptors were collected from a young man who received the YFV17D yellow fever vaccine.

The genes are TRBV7-6 and TRBJ2-3; 8 positions agree with TRBD2. The trim removed 5 bases at V and 1 base at J, leaving 2 bases unmatched. This CDR3 has 14 residues. The germline V gene encodes CDR1 SGHVS and CDR2 FNYEAQ. The CDR3 is CASSIGGGTDTQYF. The CDR3 DNA follows: TGTGCCAGCAGCATCGGGGGGGGCACAGATACGCAGTATTTT.

The sample holds many counts of this clonotype. This chain uses TRBV12-3 or TRBV12-4 with TRBJ2-1; D is unresolved. Trimming stripped 8 bases from V and 8 bases from J, with 7 bases between. The length of the CDR3 is 10 residues. CDR3 DNA sequence: TGTGCCAGCGGAAATTATGAGCAGTTCTTC. It yields the protein CASGNYEQFF.

The chain links TRBV11-2 to TRBJ2-3; 9 positions match TRBD2. V trimming: 1 base; J trimming: 5 bases; junction bases outside the gene matches: 4. This CDR3 is 15 amino acids long. Germline CDR1 and CDR2: SGHAT and FQNNGV. CDR3: CASSLGAGGGDTQYF. The DNA of the CDR3 is TGTGCCAGCAGCTTAGGAGCGGGGGGTGGAGATACGCAGTATTTT.

This chain uses TRBV5-1 with TRBJ1-1, with D maybe TRBD1 (5 bases). Trimming removed 4 bases from V and 3 bases from J, with 10 bases in between. This CDR3 has 13 amino acids. The germline V gene has CDR1 SGHRS and CDR2 YFSETQ. CDR3 bases: TGCGCCAGCAGCCCGGGGGGGTACACTGAAGCTTTCTTT. Translated, it gives CASSPGGYTEAFF. Complete variable domain (other parts from reference TRBV5-1 and TRBJ1-1): KAGVTQTPRYLIKTRGQQVTLSCSPISGHRSVSWYQQTPGQGLQFLFEYFSETQRNKGNFPGRFSGRQFSNSRSEMNVSTLELGDSALYLCASSPGGYTEAFFGQGTRLTVV.

This chain links TRBV4-1 with TRBJ2-7; D ambiguous. The V end lost 0 bases, the J end lost 1 base, and 7 bases lay between the germline ends. CDR1 is MGHRA, CDR2 YSYEKL, per germline. This CDR3 region has 14 residues. For the CDR3, the DNA is TGCGCCAGCAGCCAAGAATCCAATTCCTACGAGCAGTACGTC. It codes for CASSQESNSYEQYV.

This clonotype was detected only a few times. The chain combines TRBV29-1 with TRBJ1-1; D is perhaps TRBD1 (5 bases). Germline V gives CDR1 SQVTM, CDR2 ANQGSEA. Trimming shortened V by 7 bases and J by 4 bases, and 16 bases separated the two germline ends. This CDR3 region has 13 residues. This CDR3 reads CSALGGDATEAFF. The DNA for the CDR3 is TGCAGCGCCCTGGGGGGGGATGCCACTGAAGCTTTCTTT.

This clonotype was counted only a few times. In DNA form, the CDR3 reads TGTGCCAGCAGCCCGGGGGTGGATGAGCAGTTCTTC. This codes for CASSPGVDEQFF. V and J are TRBV4-2 and TRBJ2-1; D perhaps matches TRBD2 (6 bases). CDR3 length equals 12 residues. Trimming removed 4 bases at V and 8 bases at J, with 9 bases between. The germline CDR1 and CDR2 sequences are LGHNA and YNFKEQ.

There are a few counts of this clonotype. The V call is TRBV4-3, the J call TRBJ1-5; tentative D call: TRBD1 (5 bases). Trimming cost V 1 base and J 7 bases, with 14 bases left between them. The germline gives CDR1 LGHNA, CDR2 YSLEER. The CDR3 length is 15 residues. CDR3 nucleotides: TGCGCCAGCAGCCAAGGATCCGCAGGGAACCAGCCCCAGCATTTT. Its translation: CASSQGSAGNQPQHF.

The chain employs TRBV7-9 and TRBJ2-7; D not resolved. The CDR3 has 14 amino acids. CDR1 is SEHNR, CDR2 FQNEAQ, per germline (reference sequence). Trimming shortened V by 5 bases and J by 2 bases, and 13 bases separated the two germline ends. The CDR3 DNA reads as TGTGCCAGCAGCCACGCAAATACGGCCTACGAGCAGTACTTC. As protein: CASSHANTAYEQYF. The full variable domain, completed using reference TRBV7-9 and TRBJ2-7, is DTGVSQNPRHKITKRGQNVTFRCDPISEHNRLYWYRQTLGQGPEFLTYFQNEAQLEKSRLLSDRFSAERPKGSFSTLEIQRTEQGDSAMYLCASSHANTAYEQYFGPGTRLTVT.

The chain couples TRBV7-9 to TRBJ2-3, with D perhaps matching TRBD1 or TRBD2 (5 bases each). Germline lookup yields CDR1 SEHNR and CDR2 FQNEAQ (reference sequence). The CDR3 has 16 amino acids. Trimming pared 5 bases from V and 1 base from J, leaving 16 bases between. This chain's CDR3 is CASSRLGQGRTDTQYF. CDR3 sequence (DNA): TGTGCCAGCAGCCGGCTTGGGCAGGGACGCACAGATACGCAGTATTTT.

This clonotype was observed a handful of times. The chain recombines TRBV7-9 with TRBJ1-6; tentative D call: TRBD1 (6 bases). Trimming took off 4 bases at V and 8 bases at J, with 6 bases between the two ends. The CDR3 covers 12 residues. CDR1 SEHNR and CDR2 FQNEAQ come from the germline V gene (reference sequence). The CDR3 here is CASSSGDSPLHF. The DNA of the CDR3 is TGTGCCAGCAGCTCAGGGGATTCACCCCTCCACTTT.

The chain recombines TRBV24-1 with TRBJ2-1; no clear D gene. CDR3 length: 11 residues. CDR1 and CDR2 (germline): KGHDR, SFDVKD. V lost 12 bases and J lost 5, with 10 bases in between. The CDR3 loop reads CASRNDNEQFF. The CDR3 DNA is TGTGCCTCTCGAAACGACAATGAGCAGTTCTTC.

The chain combines TRBV7-9 with TRBJ2-4; D possibly corresponds to TRBD1 (6 bases). Deletions cut 1 base from V and 7 bases from J, with 11 bases between. The CDR3 totals 14 residues. Looked up from germline, CDR1 is SEHNR and CDR2 is FQNEAQ (reference sequence). CDR3 region: CASSLVQGTNIQYF. The CDR3 nucleotides read TGTGCCAGCAGCTTAGTCCAGGGGACGAACATTCAGTACTTC.

This clonotype was observed a handful of times. This rearrangement joins TRBV5-1 to TRBJ1-3; D is possibly TRBD1 (6 bases). From germline, CDR1 is SGHRS and CDR2 YFSETQ. CDR3 length: 16 residues. V was clipped by 3 bases and J by 2 bases, with 15 bases between them. CDR3 nucleotides: TGCGCCAGCAGCTGGGGGACACAAGTTCCTGGAAACACCATATATTTT. This sequence encodes CASSWGTQVPGNTIYF.

This clonotype was recorded a few times. The rearrangement joins TRBV6-6 to TRBJ2-5, with 12 positions matching TRBD1. There are 16 residues in the CDR3. The trim removed 4 bases at V and 5 bases at J, leaving 8 bases unmatched. Germline CDR1 and CDR2: MNHNY and SVGAGI (reference sequence). CDR3 in DNA: TGTGCCAGCAGTTGGGGACAGGGGGCATCCGATGAGACCCAGTACTTC. Its protein is CASSWGQGASDETQYF.

This clonotype was seen a handful of times. The final CDR3 position lacks the conserved phenylalanine or tryptophan, pointing to a likely read error. The J gene is TRBJ2-2, the V gene TRBV6-5; 7 nucleotides line up with TRBD1. CDR3 length: 14 residues. Unmatched junction bases numbered 6, after V lost 5 bases and J lost 6 bases. The germline V gene encodes CDR1 MNHEY and CDR2 SVGAGI. In nucleotides, the CDR3 is TGTGCCAGCAGTCTCACAACAGGGGCCGGGGAGCTGTTTTCT. Translation gives CASSLTTGAGELFS.

The chain uses TRBV9 and TRBJ2-7, with D perhaps given as TRBD1 or TRBD2 (5 bases each). From germline, CDR1 is SGDLS and CDR2 YYNGEE. V was trimmed by 3 bases and J by 0 bases, leaving 13 bases between them. This CDR3 is 15 amino acids long. The DNA for the CDR3 is TGTGCCAGCAGCGACGGGGCTTCCCCCTCCTACGAGCAGTACTTC. The encoded protein is CASSDGASPSYEQYF.

V gene TRBV10-3 combines with J gene TRBJ1-2; 9 nucleotides agree with TRBD1. The CDR3 is 15 amino acids. Germline-derived CDR1 and CDR2 are ENHRY and SYGVKD. With 4 bases clipped from V and 1 base from J, the junction kept 4 bases outside the gene matches. The CDR3 region has the DNA TGTGCCATCAGTGGGTGGGACAGGGTTAACTATGGCTACACCTTC. Amino acids: CAISGWDRVNYGYTF.

The chain couples TRBV9 to TRBJ2-1; perhaps TRBD1 as D (6 bases). The V and J ends lost 0 bases and 5 bases respectively, with 12 bases between them. CDR3 length: 15 residues. The V gene's germline CDR1 is SGDLS and CDR2 YYNGEE. CDR3 nucleotide sequence: TGTGCCAGCAGCGTAGGGGACGGACAGAACAATGAGCAGTTCTTC. This sequence encodes CASSVGDGQNNEQFF.

This clonotype appeared many times. The chain uses TRBV3-2 and TRBJ1-3; TRBD1 is the table's D call, not checked against the DNA. TRBV3-2 is a pseudogene segment. The CDR3 is 18 residues long. The CDR3 DNA follows: TGTGCCAGCAGCCCCGACGTGGGACAGGGACCATCTGGAAACACCATATATTTT. Its translation is CASSPDVGQGPSGNTIYF.

The chain combines TRBV9 with TRBJ1-4, with D perhaps matching TRBD1 (5 bases). The CDR3 is 16 residues long. Germline V gives CDR1 SGDLS, CDR2 YYNGEE. Trimming took 3 bases from V and 0 from J, leaving 12 bases between them. The CDR3 nucleotides read TGTGCCAGCAGCGGGACGGACACTGCAACTAATGAAAAACTGTTTTTT. The encoded protein is CASSGTDTATNEKLFF.

There are a few counts of this clonotype. CDR3 in DNA: TGCAGTGCCCGTGGGGGCTACACCTTC. This sequence encodes CSARGGYTF. The chain couples TRBV20-1 to TRBJ1-2; D is uncertain. There are 9 residues in the CDR3. Looked up from germline, CDR1 is DFQATT and CDR2 is SNEGSKA (reference sequence). With 6 bases removed from V and 8 bases from J, the gap between germline ends came to 7 bases.

In its sample, this clonotype was seen many times. The rearrangement uses TRBV7-9 and TRBJ2-7; D may correspond to TRBD1 or TRBD2 (6 bases each). CDR1 is SEHNR and CDR2 is FQNEAQ in the germline V gene (reference sequence). Trimming removed 0 bases from V and 2 bases from J, with 8 bases in between. The CDR3 runs 14 residues. CDR3 sequence reads: CASSLAGGPYEQYV. The CDR3 region has the DNA TGTGCCAGCAGCTTAGCGGGGGGCCCCTACGAGCAGTACGTC.

This clonotype showed up just a few times. The chain has TRBV6-5 and TRBJ1-2, with a tentative D call TRBD1 (6 bases). The V end was cut by 4 bases, the J end by 6 bases, with 15 bases between. Germline assignment: CDR1 MNHEY and CDR2 SVGAGI. The CDR3 contains 14 residues. CDR3 sequence (DNA): TGTGCCAGCAGTTTGCAGGGGCTAAGGGATGGCTACACCTTC. This sequence encodes CASSLQGLRDGYTF.

This chain uses TRBV11-1 with TRBJ2-2; possibly TRBD2 for D (7 bases). The length of the CDR3 is 17 residues. Germline-derived CDR1 and CDR2 are SGHAT and FQDESV (reference sequence). V was clipped by 6 bases and J by 4 bases, with 21 bases between them. CDR3 bases: TGTGCCAGCAGTCTCGGGGGGCCCACGAGCGGCACCGGGGAGCTGTTTTTT. Residues: CASSLGGPTSGTGELFF.

This clonotype was observed at least ten times. V and J are TRBV20-1 and TRBJ1-2; tentatively, D is TRBD1 (6 bases). V was cut by 0 bases and J by 4 bases, with 12 bases left in between. Germline V lookup: CDR1 DFQATT, CDR2 SNEGSKA (reference sequence). This CDR3 has 14 residues. CDR3 DNA sequence: TGCAGTGCTAGAGATCCGGGACATCTCTATGGCTACACCTTC. Amino acid sequence: CSARDPGHLYGYTF.

This clonotype was observed a handful of times. The chain employs TRBV12-3 or TRBV12-4 and TRBJ1-5; D is uncertain. This CDR3 has 15 residues. V lost 5 bases, J lost 0 bases, and 11 bases lay in between. The CDR3 coding sequence is TGTGCCAGCAGTCTTCAGCCGTCTAGCAATCAGCCCCAGCATTTT. This encodes CASSLQPSSNQPQHF.

The V gene is TRBV24-1, the J gene TRBJ2-1; D is unclear. V lost 3 bases, J lost 0 bases, and 11 bases lay in between. Germline CDR1 KGHDR, CDR2 SFDVKD. This CDR3 has 16 residues. CDR3 region: CATSDTTASSYNEQFF. CDR3 nucleotide sequence: TGTGCCACCAGTGATACGACTGCGAGCTCCTACAATGAGCAGTTCTTC.

This clonotype was counted between two and nine times. CDR3 bases: TGCAGCGCCAACCTACAGGGACCGGAGACCCAGTACTTC. It codes for CSANLQGPETQYF. The genes are TRBV29-1 and TRBJ2-5, with D possibly TRBD1 on 6 matching bases. The V gene lost 7 bases and the J gene lost 5 bases, with 17 bases spanning the gap. The CDR3 runs to 13 residues. CDR1 is SQVTM and CDR2 is ANQGSEA in the germline V gene. The full variable domain, rest sourced from reference TRBV29-1 and TRBJ2-5, is SAVISQKPSRDICQRGTSLTIQCQVDSQVTMMFWYRQQPGQSLTLIATANQGSEATYESGFVIDKFPISRPNLTFSTLTVSNMSPEDSSIYLCSANLQGPETQYFGPGTRLLVL.